This T cell receptor (beta chain) derives from a study of T cell responses to AZD1222 COVID-19 vaccine. The study's findings and limits: Most donors were white British and more were female, and clonal diversity was possibly underestimated. Close to half of all spike-specific TCRs reportedly target regions of the variants that are unmutated. Baseline seropositivity characterized only six or seven AZD1222 recipients. Repertoires in all cases were sampled only once the peak T cell response had passed.

TCRdb's table, derived via immunoSEQ multiplex PCR, lists solely in-frame clones and lacks some. The sample shows 90,000 or so clones, about nine tenths of them seen only once. On this clone itself: What it recognizes is unknown.

This CDR3 is built from 16 residues. V shed 6 bases, J shed 0 bases, and the junction held 9 bases outside the gene matches. Germline V gene sequence: CDR1 MNHEY, CDR2 SMNVEV (reference sequence). The TCR sequence derives from an adult who received the AZD1222 COVID-19 vaccine. The material sequenced was peripheral blood, taken 28 days after the second AZD1222 dose. The chain uses TRBV27 and TRBJ1-1; 8 bases line up with TRBD1. CDR3 sequence: CASSSERTGMNTEAFF. The CDR3 DNA sequence: TGTGCCAGCAGCTCAGAAAGGACAGGGATGAACACTGAAGCTTTCTTT.